This T cell receptor (beta chain) was documented in a study of high-grade serous ovarian cancer treatment subgroups. Tumor samples were taken before definitive surgery or chemotherapy. Concerning this clone itself: Its antigen is as yet unknown.

Libraries were prepared by immunoSEQ multiplex PCR; TCRdb keeps only in-frame clonotypes and omits some of them. Among about 5,700 clones listed, under 70% were seen once. General study findings and limits: Tumors within one patient showed repertoire similarity of roughly 0.11 to 0.8.

The CDR3 sequence is 14 residues long. With 3 bases removed from V and 2 bases from J, the gap between germline ends came to 5 bases. From germline, CDR1 is LNHDA and CDR2 SQIVND (reference sequence). The sample taken for sequencing was tumor tissue. The TCR sequence derives from a human donor with high-grade serous ovarian cancer. The V gene is TRBV19, the J gene TRBJ2-6, with D uncertain. The CDR3: CASSINAGANVLTF. As DNA, the CDR3 is TGTGCCAGTAGTATTAATGCTGGGGCCAACGTCCTGACTTTC.